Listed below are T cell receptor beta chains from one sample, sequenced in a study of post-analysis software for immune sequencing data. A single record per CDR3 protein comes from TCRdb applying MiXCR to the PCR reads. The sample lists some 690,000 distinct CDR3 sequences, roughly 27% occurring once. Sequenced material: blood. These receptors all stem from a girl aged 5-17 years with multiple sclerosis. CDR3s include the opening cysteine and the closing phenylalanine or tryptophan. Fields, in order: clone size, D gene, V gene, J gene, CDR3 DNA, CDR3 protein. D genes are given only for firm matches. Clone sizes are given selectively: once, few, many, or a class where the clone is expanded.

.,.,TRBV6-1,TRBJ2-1,TGTGCCAGCGAGGTAGGCGGGGACTCCTACAATGAGCAGTTCTTC,CASEVGGDSYNEQFF
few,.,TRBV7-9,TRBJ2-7,TGTGCCAGCAGCCGACCGGGCTATCGAACATCCGAGCAGTACTTC,CASSRPGYRTSEQYF
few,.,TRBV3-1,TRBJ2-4,TGTGCCAGCAGCCAAGATGGATCACCTCTAGCCAAAAACATTCAGTACTTC,CASSQDGSPLAKNIQYF
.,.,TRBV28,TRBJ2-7,TGTGCCAGCAGGTTAGGAGCAGCCCTCGACGAGCAGTACTTC,CASRLGAALDEQYF
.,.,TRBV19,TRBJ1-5,TGTGCCAGTAGTATAGCAGGTCGTGGCAGCAATCAGCCCCAGCATTTT,CASSIAGRGSNQPQHF
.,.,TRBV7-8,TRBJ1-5,TGTGCCAGCAGCTCCTACAGGGATAGCAATCGGCCCCAGCATTTT,CASSSYRDSNRPQHF
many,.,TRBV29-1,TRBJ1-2,TGCAGCATTACAGCAAACTATGGCTACACCTTC,CSITANYGYTF
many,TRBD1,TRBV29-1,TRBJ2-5,TGCAGCGTTGAAGATATTTCCCCAGGGGGAAGGCGAGAGACCCAGTACTTC,CSVEDISPGGRRETQYF
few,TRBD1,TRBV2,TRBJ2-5,TGTGCCAGCAGGGGAAAGACAGGGGGGTACTTC,CASRGKTGGYF
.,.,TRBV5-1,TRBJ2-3,TGCGCCAGCAGCTGGGCGGCTGGAGTCACAGATACGCAGTATTTT,CASSWAAGVTDTQYF
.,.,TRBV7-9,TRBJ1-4,TGTGCCAGCAGCTTGCGGGGGGTAGACGAAAAACTGTTTTTT,CASSLRGVDEKLFF
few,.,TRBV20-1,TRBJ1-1,TGCAGTGCTAGGAACATTGTCGCTTTCTTT,CSARNIVAFF
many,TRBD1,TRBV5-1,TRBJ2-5,TGCGCCAGCAGCAAATTTTGGACAGGGGAGCGAGAGACCCAGTACTTC,CASSKFWTGERETQYF
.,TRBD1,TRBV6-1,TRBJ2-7,TGTGCCAGCAGAGGGGGGCGACAGGGGATAAGGTACTACGAGCAGTACTTC,CASRGGRQGIRYYEQYF
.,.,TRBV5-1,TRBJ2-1,TGCGCCAGCAGCGACAGGACACCGAGCTCCTACAATGAGCAGTTCTTC,CASSDRTPSSYNEQFF
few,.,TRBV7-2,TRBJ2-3,TGTGCCAGCAGCTTGTGGGCCCACGGCGGCGGGGCCCACACAGATACGCAGTATTTT,CASSLWAHGGGAHTDTQYF
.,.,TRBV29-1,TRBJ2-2,TGCAGCGTATCGGGACAGAACACCGGGGAGCTGTTTTTT,CSVSGQNTGELFF
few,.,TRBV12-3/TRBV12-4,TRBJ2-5,TGTGCCAGCAGTTTCAACAGGGCCGAGACCCAGTACTTC,CASSFNRAETQYF
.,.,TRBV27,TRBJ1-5,TGTGCCAGCAAAGAGAAGGGCCCACGCCTTAGCAATCAGCCCCAGCATTTT,CASKEKGPRLSNQPQHF
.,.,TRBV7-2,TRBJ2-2,TGTGCCAGCAGCGGAAACGGCGGTACGAACACCGGGGAGCTGTTTTTT,CASSGNGGTNTGELFF
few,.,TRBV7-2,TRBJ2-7,TGTGCCAGCACCACCGGGACTCCAACCTACGAGCAGTACTTC,CASTTGTPTYEQYF
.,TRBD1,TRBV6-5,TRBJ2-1,TGTGCCAGCTCCGACGGGGGACAGGTATTAAATGAGCAGTTCTTC,CASSDGGQVLNEQFF
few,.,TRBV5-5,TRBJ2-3,TGTGCCAGCAGCTTAGGATTACTCCACACAGATACGCAGTATTTT,CASSLGLLHTDTQYF
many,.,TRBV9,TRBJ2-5,TGTGCCAGCAGCGTATCAGGGTGGGAGACCCAGTACTTC,CASSVSGWETQYF
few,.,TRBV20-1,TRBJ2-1,TGCAGTGCCCCGACGGAGCAGTTCTTC,CSAPTEQFF
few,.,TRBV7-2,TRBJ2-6,TGTGCCAGCAGCCGTCAAAGGACCGTATCTGGGGCCAACGTCCTGACTTTC,CASSRQRTVSGANVLTF
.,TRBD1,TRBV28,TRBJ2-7,TGTGCCAGCAGTTTAGACAGGGGCATGTACTTC,CASSLDRGMYF
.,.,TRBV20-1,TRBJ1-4,TGCAGTGCTGCCTGGGGGGGAGCTAATGAAAAACTGTTTTTT,CSAAWGGANEKLFF
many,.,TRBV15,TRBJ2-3,TGTGCCACCAGCAGAGTGGGGGGGACACAGGCAGATACGCAGTATTTT,CATSRVGGTQADTQYF
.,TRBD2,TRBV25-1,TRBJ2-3,TGTGCCAGCAGTGCGGAACTAGCGGTAACAGATACGCAGTATTTT,CASSAELAVTDTQYF
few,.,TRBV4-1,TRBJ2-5,TGCGCCAGCAGCCAGTCGGGGGATCGAGAGACCCAGTACTTC,CASSQSGDRETQYF
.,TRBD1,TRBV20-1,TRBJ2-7,TGCAGTGCTAGGAGGGGACAGGGGAACCACGAGCAGTACTTC,CSARRGQGNHEQYF
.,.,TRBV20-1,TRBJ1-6,TGCAGTGCTAGACAGGGGTGGGATTCACCCCTCCACTTT,CSARQGWDSPLHF
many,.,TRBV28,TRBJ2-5,TGTGCCAGCAGGGGAGTACAGACCCAGTACTTC,CASRGVQTQYF
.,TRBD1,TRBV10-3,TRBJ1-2,TGTGCCATCAGGGGCCAGGGGGCCAGTGGCTACACCTTC,CAIRGQGASGYTF
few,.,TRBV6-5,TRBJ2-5,TGTGCCAGCAGTTCCCTTGCGGTCCAAGAGACCCAGTACTTC,CASSSLAVQETQYF
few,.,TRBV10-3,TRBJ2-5,TGTGCCATCAGTGATTTGGGGGTCCGGGCCGAGACCCAGTACTTC,CAISDLGVRAETQYF
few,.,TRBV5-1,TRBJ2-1,TGCGCCAGCAGCTGGTTGACCCGGAGCCCCTCAGGGACCTACAATGAGCAGTTCTTC,CASSWLTRSPSGTYNEQFF
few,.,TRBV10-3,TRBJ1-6,TGTGCCATCAGTGAGTCGGGCCCCACCATCGGTAATTCACCCCTCCACTTT,CAISESGPTIGNSPLHF
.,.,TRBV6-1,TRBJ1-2,TGTGCCAGCAGTGAGGAAAGGACGTATGGCTACACCTTC,CASSEERTYGYTF
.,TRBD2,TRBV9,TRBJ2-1,TGTGCCAGCAGCGTAACTTCCAGATCCCGAGCGGGAGCCGGATACAATGAGCAGTTCTTC,CASSVTSRSRAGAGYNEQFF
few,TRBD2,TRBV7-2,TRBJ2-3,TGTGCCAGCAGCTTAGACCCGGGGAGTAGCGGGATAGACACAGATACGCAGTATTTT,CASSLDPGSSGIDTDTQYF
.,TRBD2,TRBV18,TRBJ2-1,TGTGCCAGCTCCGTAGCGGGATTCGGCAATGAGCAGTTCTTC,CASSVAGFGNEQFF
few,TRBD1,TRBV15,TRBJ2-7,TGTGCCACCAAACGGGACAGAGCTTACGAGCAGTACTTC,CATKRDRAYEQYF
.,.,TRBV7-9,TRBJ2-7,TGTGCCGGCAGCTTAGGCGGCCACGAGCAGTACTTC,CAGSLGGHEQYF
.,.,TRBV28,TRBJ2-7,TGTGCCAGCAGTAGTGGCGACAGCTACTACGAGCAGTACTTC,CASSSGDSYYEQYF
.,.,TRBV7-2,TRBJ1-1,TGTGCCAGCAGCTCCGGTTCTATCCACACTGAAGCTTTCTTT,CASSSGSIHTEAFF
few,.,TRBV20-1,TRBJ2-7,TGCAGTGCTGGCGGTGTCTCCTACGAGCAGTACTTC,CSAGGVSYEQYF
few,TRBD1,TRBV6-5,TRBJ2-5,TGTGCCAGCACCCCGGGACAGGGAAAACAAGAGACCCAGTACTTC,CASTPGQGKQETQYF
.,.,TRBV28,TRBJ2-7,TGTGCCAGCAGTTCCTCTAGCTTGGACCTGTACGAGCAGTACTTC,CASSSSSLDLYEQYF
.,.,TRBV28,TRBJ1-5,TGTGCCAGCAGACGACAGTCTTATCAGCCCCAGCATTTT,CASRRQSYQPQHF
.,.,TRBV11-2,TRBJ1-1,TGTGCCAGCAGCTTCAGGGCCGGGACTGAAGCTTTCTTT,CASSFRAGTEAFF
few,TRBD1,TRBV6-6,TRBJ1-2,TGTGCCAGCAGTTCCCCGGACAGGGGGAACTATGGCTACACCTTC,CASSSPDRGNYGYTF